This is a list of T cell receptor beta chains from one sample in a study of blood T cell repertoires in COVID-19. Data came from immunoSEQ multiplex PCR; TCRdb stores just in-frame clones and leaves some out. The table has roughly 190,000 clones, 65% to 90% seen once. Sequences were obtained from PBMCs or T cells enriched from blood (not recorded which). All receptors derive from a woman aged 55 to 70 with acute COVID-19. The CDR3 runs from the conserved cysteine through the conserved F or W. The D gene is left open where the match is weak. Rows give clone size only sometimes, using once, few, many, or a class for an expanded clone.

d_gene | j_gene | v_gene | abundance | len | CDR3nt | CDR3aa
. | TRBJ2-3 | TRBV20-1 | . | 11 | TGCAGTGCTAGGGCGGGGGATACGCAGTATTTT | CSARAGDTQYF
TRBD1 | TRBJ1-2 | TRBV10-3 | once | 14 | TGTGCCATCGGGTCGGGACAGGGCACCTATGGCTACACCTTC | CAIGSGQGTYGYTF
. | TRBJ1-5 | TRBV10-3 | . | 13 | TGTGCCATCAGTGAGTCGGGAGAGCAGCCCCAGCATTTT | CAISESGEQPQHF
. | TRBJ1-1 | TRBV12-3/TRBV12-4 | few | 12 | TGTGCCAGCAGTTTGAGGGACACTGAAGCTTTCTTT | CASSLRDTEAFF
. | TRBJ1-6 | TRBV7-2 | . | 16 | TGTGCCAGCAGCTTAGCGGCACGGGGGGATAATTCACCCCTCCACTTT | CASSLAARGDNSPLHF
TRBD2 | TRBJ2-2 | TRBV30 | . | 15 | TGTGCCTGGAGTCAGACTAGCGGGAGGGGCGGGGAGCTGTTTTTT | CAWSQTSGRGGELFF
TRBD1 | TRBJ1-2 | TRBV28 | . | 16 | TGTGCCAGCATACCCGGGACAGGGGGCGCAGCTGGAGGCTACACCTTC | CASIPGTGGAAGGYTF
. | TRBJ1-5 | TRBV7-8 | . | 14 | TGTGCCAGCAGCTTAGCAGGGGTTAATCAGCCCCAGCATTTT | CASSLAGVNQPQHF
. | TRBJ2-3 | TRBV15 | . | 14 | TGTGCCACCAGCAGAGATCGGGAGACAGATACGCAGTATTTT | CATSRDRETDTQYF
TRBD1 | TRBJ1-2 | TRBV5-1 | . | 15 | TGCGCCAGCAGCTCAGGAGGGGGCCGGAACTATGGCTACACCTTC | CASSSGGGRNYGYTF
TRBD1 | TRBJ1-2 | TRBV7-9 | . | 15 | TGTGCCAGCAGCTTAGAAGGACAGGACCTGGGAGGCTACACCTTC | CASSLEGQDLGGYTF
. | TRBJ2-1 | TRBV27 | . | 20 | TGTGCCAGCAGTTTAACCCATCTTCTGCATGTGGGGAGCTCCTACAATGAGCAGTTCTTC | CASSLTHLLHVGSSYNEQFF
. | TRBJ1-2 | TRBV18 | . | 16 | TGTGCCAGCTCAGCAGCGACTCCGGGACAAAACTATGGCTACACCTTC | CASSAATPGQNYGYTF
. | TRBJ1-2 | TRBV4-2 | . | 12 | TGTGCCAGCAGCCCCGGCGGGACTGGCTACACCTTC | CASSPGGTGYTF
. | TRBJ1-5 | TRBV12-3/TRBV12-4 | . | 12 | TGTGCCAGCAGTTTCGTCCCGGGGCCCCAGCATTTT | CASSFVPGPQHF
. | TRBJ1-6 | TRBV19 | . | 22 | TGTGCCAGTAGTCCACCCCGGAGGATGCAACGCCTGCTGAGCTCCTATAATTCACCCCTCCACTTT | CASSPPRRMQRLLSSYNSPLHF
TRBD1 | TRBJ1-2 | TRBV30 | . | 13 | TGTGCCTGGACTCCAACAGGGGCGGGAGGCTACACCTTC | CAWTPTGAGGYTF
. | TRBJ1-2 | TRBV5-4 | . | 13 | TGTGCCAGCAGCCTCGACAGTGAATATGGCTACACCTTC | CASSLDSEYGYTF
. | TRBJ1-1 | TRBV6-2/TRBV6-3 | . | 15 | TGTGCCAGCAGTACCCACTTTGGACAGAACACTGAAGCTTTCTTT | CASSTHFGQNTEAFF
. | TRBJ1-5 | TRBV28 | few | 14 | TGTGCCAGCAGTTTCGGACTTCTAAATCAGCCCCAGCATTTT | CASSFGLLNQPQHF